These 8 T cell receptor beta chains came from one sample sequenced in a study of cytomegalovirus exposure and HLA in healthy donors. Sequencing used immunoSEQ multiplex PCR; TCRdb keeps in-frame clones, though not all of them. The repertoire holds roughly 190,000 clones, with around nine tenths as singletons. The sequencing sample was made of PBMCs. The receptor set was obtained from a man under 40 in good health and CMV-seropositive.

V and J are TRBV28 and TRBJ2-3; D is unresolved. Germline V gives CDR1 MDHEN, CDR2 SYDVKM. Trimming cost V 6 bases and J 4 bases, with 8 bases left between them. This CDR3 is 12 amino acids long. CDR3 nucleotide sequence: TGTGCCAGCAGCCTTTTCTCAGATACGCAGTATTTT. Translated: CASSLFSDTQYF. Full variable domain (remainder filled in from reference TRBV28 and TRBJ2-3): DVKVTQSSRYLVKRTGEKVFLECVQDMDHENMFWYRQDPGLGLRLIYFSYDVKMKEKGDIPEGYSVSREKKERFSLILESASTNQTSMYLCASSLFSDTQYFGPGTRLTVL.

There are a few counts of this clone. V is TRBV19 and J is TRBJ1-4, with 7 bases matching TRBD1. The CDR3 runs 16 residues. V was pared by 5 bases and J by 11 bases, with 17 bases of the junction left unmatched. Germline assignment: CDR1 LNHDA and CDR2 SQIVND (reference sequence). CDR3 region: CASSPSDRVGGHKLFF. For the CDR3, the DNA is TGTGCCAGTAGTCCTTCCGACAGGGTAGGCGGCCACAAACTGTTTTTT.

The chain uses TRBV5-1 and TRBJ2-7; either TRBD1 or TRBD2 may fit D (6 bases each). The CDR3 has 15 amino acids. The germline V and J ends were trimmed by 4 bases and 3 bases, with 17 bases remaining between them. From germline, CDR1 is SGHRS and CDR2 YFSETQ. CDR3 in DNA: TGCGCCAGCAGCACGGAGGGGGGCTATCACTACGAGCAGTACTTC. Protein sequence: CASSTEGGYHYEQYF. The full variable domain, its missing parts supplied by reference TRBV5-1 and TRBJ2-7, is KAGVTQTPRYLIKTRGQQVTLSCSPISGHRSVSWYQQTPGQGLQFLFEYFSETQRNKGNFPGRFSGRQFSNSRSEMNVSTLELGDSALYLCASSTEGGYHYEQYFGPGTRLTVT.

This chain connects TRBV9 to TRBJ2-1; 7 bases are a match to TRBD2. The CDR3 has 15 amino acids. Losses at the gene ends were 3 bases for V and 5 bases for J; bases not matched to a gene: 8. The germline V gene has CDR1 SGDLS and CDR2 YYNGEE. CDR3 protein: CASSALGGGNNEQFF. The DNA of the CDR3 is TGTGCCAGCAGCGCTCTAGGCGGGGGAAACAATGAGCAGTTCTTC.

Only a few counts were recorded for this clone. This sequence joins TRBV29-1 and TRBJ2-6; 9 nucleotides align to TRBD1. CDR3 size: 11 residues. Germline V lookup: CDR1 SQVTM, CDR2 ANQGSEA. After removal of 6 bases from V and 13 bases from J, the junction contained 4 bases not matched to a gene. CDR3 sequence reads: CSVRGQGVLTF. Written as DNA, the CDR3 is TGCAGCGTACGGGGACAGGGAGTCCTGACTTTC.

CDR3 loop: CASSSGTGGFGEQFF. The CDR3 DNA sequence: TGTGCCAGCAGTTCCGGGACAGGGGGCTTTGGTGAGCAGTTCTTC. The chain has TRBV27 and TRBJ2-1; 12 nucleotides align to TRBD1. The ends lost 4 bases at V and 9 bases at J; junction bases unmatched: 7. Germline V gives CDR1 MNHEY, CDR2 SMNVEV (reference sequence). The CDR3 totals 15 residues.

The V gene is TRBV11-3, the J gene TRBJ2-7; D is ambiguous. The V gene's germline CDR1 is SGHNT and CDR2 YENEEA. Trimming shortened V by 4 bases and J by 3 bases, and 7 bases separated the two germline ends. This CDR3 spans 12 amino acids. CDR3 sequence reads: CASSSPGYEQYF. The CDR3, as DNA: TGTGCCAGCAGCTCGCCGGGCTACGAGCAGTACTTC.

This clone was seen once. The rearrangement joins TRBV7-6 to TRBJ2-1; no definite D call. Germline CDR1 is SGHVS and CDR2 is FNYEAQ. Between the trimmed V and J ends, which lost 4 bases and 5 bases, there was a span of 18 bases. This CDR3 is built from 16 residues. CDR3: CASSSPTSGKHNEQFF. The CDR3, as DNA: TGTGCCAGCAGCTCCCCAACTTCTGGTAAACACAATGAGCAGTTCTTC.